One and the same sample provided the 20 T cell receptor beta chains below, sequenced in a study of human T cells and chemical hapten exposure. TCRdb re-called the RACE reads through MiXCR, storing one row per CDR3 protein. The table shows 90,000 to 110,000 distinct CDR3 sequences, with roughly 10% occurring only once. The time point denotes: patch test 2, 6 weeks after DPC sensitization. Treatment here: therapeutic diphenylcyclopropenone sensitization with weekly scalp DPC. The sequencing used whole blood, collected in connection with sensitization to the hapten diphenylcyclopropenone (DPC). Receptors originate from a woman aged 40 to 49 with alopecia areata. Some clones in this sample may be carry-over from other donors' samples.

This clonotype has only a few counts. The V call is TRBV4-3, the J call TRBJ1-3; D gene uncertain. In germline, CDR1 is LGHNA, CDR2 YSLEER. The CDR3 is made up of 15 amino acids. The V end was cut by 0 bases, the J end by 0 bases, with 6 bases between. CDR3 DNA sequence: TGCGCCAGCAGCCAAGAAGCGGACTCTGGAAACACCATATATTTT. Translating it yields CASSQEADSGNTIYF.

This chain connects TRBV15 to TRBJ1-1; D might be TRBD1 (5 bases). Germline V gives CDR1 LNHNV, CDR2 YYDKDF (reference sequence). V lost 1 base to trimming and J lost 9 bases, with 15 bases between them. The CDR3 is 14 residues long. The CDR3 sequence: CATSRGGDPMKAFF. The CDR3 coding sequence is TGTGCCACCAGCAGAGGTGGGGACCCCATGAAAGCTTTCTTT.

This clonotype has more than one count but fewer than ten. This CDR3 is CANLLGTGPSNYGYTF. The DNA for the CDR3 is TGTGCCAACCTCTTAGGGACAGGCCCTTCTAACTATGGCTACACCTTC. The chain is built from TRBV21-1 and TRBJ1-2; the table's TRBD1 call for D was not verified on the DNA. TRBV21-1 is a documented pseudogene. CDR3 size: 16 residues.

The chain uses TRBV12-3 or TRBV12-4 and TRBJ1-2; no reliable D call. The CDR3 has 12 residues. V dropped 3 bases and J dropped 7 bases, with 9 bases sitting between them. CDR3 sequence reads: CASSFGGGGYTF. The CDR3 region has the DNA TGTGCCAGCAGTTTCGGTGGTGGTGGCTACACCTTC.

This clonotype was seen many times. This chain joins TRBV6-1 and TRBJ1-4, with TRBD1 as a possible D gene (5 bases). V was cut by 6 bases and J by 6 bases, with 14 bases left in between. The CDR3 covers 14 residues. CDR1 is MNHNS, CDR2 SASEGT, per germline. CDR3 protein: CASRFGTAYEKLFF. Written as DNA, the CDR3 is TGTGCCAGCAGATTCGGGACGGCCTATGAAAAACTGTTTTTT.

This clonotype appeared many times. The chain couples TRBV7-2 to TRBJ2-2, with TRBD1 identical over 9 bases. Trimming at V came to 3 bases and at J to 2 bases, leaving 1 base not matched to a gene. Germline V gene sequence: CDR1 SGHTA, CDR2 FQGNSA. This CDR3 has 15 residues. CDR3 residues: CASSLDRGNTGELFF. CDR3 sequence (DNA): TGTGCCAGCAGCTTGGACAGGGGCAACACCGGGGAGCTGTTTTTT.

At least ten counts were recorded for this clonotype. The CDR3 DNA sequence: TGTGCCAGCAGCCCGACAGGGAATCAGCCCCAGCATTTT. This encodes CASSPTGNQPQHF. This chain joins TRBV7-9 and TRBJ1-5, with 7 bases matching TRBD1. The trim removed 5 bases at V and 4 bases at J, leaving 2 bases unmatched. Germline V lookup: CDR1 SEHNR, CDR2 FQNEAQ (reference sequence). The CDR3 totals 13 residues.

This clonotype has more than one count but fewer than ten. The genes are TRBV29-1 and TRBJ2-7; 12 bases match TRBD1. The ends lost 7 bases at V and 4 bases at J; junction bases unmatched: 5. The CDR3 totals 13 residues. Germline V gene sequence: CDR1 SQVTM, CDR2 ANQGSEA. The CDR3 sequence is CSAGTGGLYEQYF. The CDR3 nucleotides read TGCAGCGCGGGGACAGGGGGCCTGTACGAGCAGTACTTC.

This clonotype was detected ten times or more. The gene calls are TRBV19 and TRBJ1-5; D gene unclear. Germline lookup yields CDR1 LNHDA and CDR2 SQIVND (reference sequence). This CDR3 region has 12 residues. V shed 10 bases and J shed 5 bases, with 12 bases lying between them. CDR3 coding DNA: TGTGCCATTCGAGGTGGGGATCAGCCCCAGCATTTT. Protein sequence: CAIRGGDQPQHF. Complete variable domain (other parts from reference TRBV19 and TRBJ1-5): DGGITQSPKYLFRKEGQNVTLSCEQNLNHDAMYWYRQDPGQGLRLIYYSQIVNDFQKGDIAEGYSVSREKKESFPLTVTSAQKNPTAFYLCAIRGGDQPQHFGDGTRLSIL.

The gene calls are TRBV7-9 and TRBJ2-1, with 7 bases matching TRBD2. Trimming removed 4 bases from V and 6 bases from J; junction bases left unmatched: 12. The CDR3 has 16 residues. Germline CDR1 reads SEHNR; CDR2 reads FQNEAQ (reference sequence). The CDR3 loop reads CASSSPLGGGTNEQFF. The CDR3 DNA follows: TGTGCCAGCAGCTCCCCCCTGGGGGGGGGGACCAATGAGCAGTTCTTC.

There are many counts of this clonotype. CDR3 DNA: TGTGCCAGCAGCCCGGGGGGGCGCTACAATGAGCAGTTCTTC. As protein: CASSPGGRYNEQFF. The chain has TRBV7-2 and TRBJ2-1, with 8 bases matching TRBD2. The ends lost 5 bases at V and 3 bases at J; junction bases unmatched: 3. The V gene's germline CDR1 is SGHTA and CDR2 FQGNSA. This CDR3 comprises 14 residues.

This clonotype was seen at least ten times. V is TRBV6-2 or TRBV6-3 and J is TRBJ2-3; no clear D. CDR3 length equals 14 residues. Trimming shortened V by 10 bases and J by 4 bases, and 18 bases separated the two germline ends. Germline lookup yields CDR1 MNHEY and CDR2 SVGEGT. The chain's CDR3 is CATSDLGGPDTQYF. CDR3 coding DNA: TGTGCCACTTCAGATTTAGGTGGCCCAGATACGCAGTATTTT.

This clonotype was found many times. The chain employs TRBV14 and TRBJ2-3; D remains unclear. The CDR3 is 12 amino acids. V was pared by 3 bases and J by 6 bases, with 7 bases between. Germline V CDR1 and CDR2: SGHDN, FVKESK. The CDR3 is CASSHSRDTQYF. CDR3 nucleotides: TGTGCCAGCAGCCACTCTCGGGATACGCAGTATTTT.

The chain joins TRBV29-1 to TRBJ2-2; TRBD1 might be the D (7 bases). Germline-derived CDR1 and CDR2 are SQVTM and ANQGSEA. V lost 6 bases and J 11 bases, leaving 13 bases between the germline ends. This CDR3 comprises 11 residues. The DNA for the CDR3 is TGCAGCGTCGCGGGACAGCGAGAGCTGTTTTTT. Protein: CSVAGQRELFF.

In this sample, this clonotype turned up many times. The rearrangement links TRBV4-3 to TRBJ2-2; 8 nucleotides line up with TRBD1. The CDR3 contains 18 residues. The germline CDR1 and CDR2 sequences are LGHNA and YSLEER. J was trimmed by 2 bases and V by 0 bases; bases with no gene match: 8. The CDR3: CASSQESYRGKNTGELFF. The DNA for the CDR3 is TGCGCCAGCAGCCAAGAGAGTTACAGGGGGAAAAACACCGGGGAGCTGTTTTTT.

In its sample, this clonotype was seen a few times. The chain recombines TRBV7-9 with TRBJ1-2, with D tentatively TRBD1 (5 bases). The V end lost 3 bases, the J end lost 2 bases, and 13 bases lay between the germline ends. The CDR3 is 15 amino acids. CDR1 and CDR2 from the germline V gene are SEHNR and FQNEAQ (reference sequence). The CDR3 here is CASSFEGRLNYGYTF. In DNA form, the CDR3 reads TGTGCCAGCAGCTTCGAGGGACGGCTAAACTATGGCTACACCTTC.

This clonotype has only a few counts. This chain connects TRBV6-5 to TRBJ2-4, with D possibly called TRBD1 or TRBD2 (5 bases each). The CDR3 totals 14 residues. V was shortened by 6 bases and J by 9 bases, with 18 bases between the two germline ends. Germline CDR1 and CDR2: MNHEY and SVGAGI. The CDR3 DNA follows: TGTGCCAGCAGCCGGTCCCTCAGGGAGCCCATTCAGTACTTC. As protein: CASSRSLREPIQYF.

This clonotype has at least ten counts. The gene calls are TRBV6-5 and TRBJ2-1; no definite D call. This CDR3 has 13 residues. Germline CDR1 reads MNHEY; CDR2 reads SVGAGI. V lost 2 bases and J lost 7, with 9 bases in between. The CDR3 region is CASSYRKANEQFF. The CDR3 bases are TGTGCCAGCAGTTACCGAAAAGCAAATGAGCAGTTCTTC.

This clonotype was found a few times. The chain has TRBV3-1 and TRBJ2-2, with 7 bases identical to TRBD1. The CDR3 extends over 16 amino acids. V trimming: 6 bases; J trimming: 7 bases; junction bases outside the gene matches: 14. Germline V gives CDR1 LGHDT, CDR2 YNNKEL (reference sequence). The DNA for the CDR3 is TGTGCCAGCAGAGAGGCTTTTAGGGGGCTTGGCGGGGAGCTGTTTTTT. This translates into CASREAFRGLGGELFF.

J is TRBJ2-4 and V is TRBV20-1; 7 bases map to TRBD1. Germline V lookup: CDR1 DFQATT, CDR2 SNEGSKA (reference sequence). The CDR3 covers 15 residues. V gave up 4 bases and J gave up 3 bases; unmatched junction bases: 9. In nucleotides, the CDR3 is TGCAGTGCTATGCCACAGGGGACCCTCAAAAACATTCAGTACTTC. It translates to CSAMPQGTLKNIQYF.